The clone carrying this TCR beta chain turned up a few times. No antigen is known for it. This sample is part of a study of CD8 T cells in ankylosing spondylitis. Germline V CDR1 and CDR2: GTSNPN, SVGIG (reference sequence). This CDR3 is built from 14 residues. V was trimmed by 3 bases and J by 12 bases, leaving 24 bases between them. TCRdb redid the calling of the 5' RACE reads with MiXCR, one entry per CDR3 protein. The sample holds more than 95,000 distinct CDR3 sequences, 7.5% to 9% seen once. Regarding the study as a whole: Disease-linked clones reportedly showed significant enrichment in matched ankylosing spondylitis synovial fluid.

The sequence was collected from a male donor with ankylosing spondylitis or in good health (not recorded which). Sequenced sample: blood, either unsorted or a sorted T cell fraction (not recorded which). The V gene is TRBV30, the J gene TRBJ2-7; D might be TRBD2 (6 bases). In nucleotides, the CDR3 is TGTGCCTGGAGATCCCACCGGGCGGGGAGAAAGGTGTACTTC. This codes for CAWRSHRAGRKVYF. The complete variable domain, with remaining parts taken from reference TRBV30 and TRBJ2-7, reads SQTIHQWPATLVQPVGSPLSLECTVEGTSNPNLYWYRQAAGRGLQLLFYSVGIGQISSEVPQNLSASRPQDRQFILSSKKLLLSDSGFYLCAWRSHRAGRKVYFGPGTRLTVT.